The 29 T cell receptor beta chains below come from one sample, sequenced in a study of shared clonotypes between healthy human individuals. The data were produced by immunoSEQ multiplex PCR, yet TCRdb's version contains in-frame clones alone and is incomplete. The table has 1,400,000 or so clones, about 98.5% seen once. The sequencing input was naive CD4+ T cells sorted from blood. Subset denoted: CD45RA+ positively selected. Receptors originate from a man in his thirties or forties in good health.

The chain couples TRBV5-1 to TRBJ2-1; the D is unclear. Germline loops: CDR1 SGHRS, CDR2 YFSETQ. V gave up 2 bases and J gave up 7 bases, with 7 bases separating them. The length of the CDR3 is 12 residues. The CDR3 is CASSFSANEQFF. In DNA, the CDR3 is TGCGCCAGCAGCTTTTCAGCTAATGAGCAGTTCTTC.

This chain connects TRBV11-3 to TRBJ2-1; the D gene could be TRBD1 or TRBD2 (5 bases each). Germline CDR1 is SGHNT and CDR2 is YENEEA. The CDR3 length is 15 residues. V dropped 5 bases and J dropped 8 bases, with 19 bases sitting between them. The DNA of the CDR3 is TGTGCCAGCAGCGTTGGGGCGGGTCATGGCCATGAGCAGTTCTTC. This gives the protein CASSVGAGHGHEQFF.

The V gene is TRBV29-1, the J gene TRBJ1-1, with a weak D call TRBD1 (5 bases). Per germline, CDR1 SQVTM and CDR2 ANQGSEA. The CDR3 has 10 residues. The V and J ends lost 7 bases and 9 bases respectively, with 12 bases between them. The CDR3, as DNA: TGCAGCGCTGTCACAGGTAAAGCTTTCTTT. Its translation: CSAVTGKAFF.

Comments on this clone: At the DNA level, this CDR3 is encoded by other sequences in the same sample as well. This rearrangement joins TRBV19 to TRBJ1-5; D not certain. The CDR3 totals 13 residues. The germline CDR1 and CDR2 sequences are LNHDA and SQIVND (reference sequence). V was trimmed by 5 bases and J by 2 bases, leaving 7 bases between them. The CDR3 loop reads CASSVGGNQPQHF. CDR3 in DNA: TGTGCCAGTAGTGTTGGGGGCAATCAGCCCCAGCATTTT.

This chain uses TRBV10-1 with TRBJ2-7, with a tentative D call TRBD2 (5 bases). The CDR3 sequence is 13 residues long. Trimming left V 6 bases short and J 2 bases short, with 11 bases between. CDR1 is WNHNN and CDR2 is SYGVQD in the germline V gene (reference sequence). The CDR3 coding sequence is TGCGCCAGCAGCGGGATACCCCCCTACGAGCAGTACTTC. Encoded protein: CASSGIPPYEQYF.

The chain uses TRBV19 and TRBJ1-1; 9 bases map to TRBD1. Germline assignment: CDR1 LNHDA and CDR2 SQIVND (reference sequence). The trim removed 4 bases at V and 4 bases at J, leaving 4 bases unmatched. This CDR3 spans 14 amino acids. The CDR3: CASSTRQGGTEAFF. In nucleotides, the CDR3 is TGTGCCAGTAGTACCCGACAGGGGGGCACTGAAGCTTTCTTT. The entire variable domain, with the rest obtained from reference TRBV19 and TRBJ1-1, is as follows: DGGITQSPKYLFRKEGQNVTLSCEQNLNHDAMYWYRQDPGQGLRLIYYSQIVNDFQKGDIAEGYSVSREKKESFPLTVTSAQKNPTAFYLCASSTRQGGTEAFFGQGTRLTVV.

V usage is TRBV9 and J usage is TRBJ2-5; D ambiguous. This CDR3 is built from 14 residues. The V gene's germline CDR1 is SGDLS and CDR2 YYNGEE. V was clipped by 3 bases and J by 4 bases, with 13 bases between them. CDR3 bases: TGTGCCAGCAGCGCATCTCTGCTGGGAGAGACCCAGTACTTC. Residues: CASSASLLGETQYF.

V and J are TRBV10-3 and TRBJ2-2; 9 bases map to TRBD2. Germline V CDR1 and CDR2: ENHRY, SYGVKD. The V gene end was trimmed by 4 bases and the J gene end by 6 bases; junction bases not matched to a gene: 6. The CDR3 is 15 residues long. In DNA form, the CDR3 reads TGTGCCATCAGTGGCAGCGCGGGAGGGCCCGGGGAGCTGTTTTTT. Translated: CAISGSAGGPGELFF.

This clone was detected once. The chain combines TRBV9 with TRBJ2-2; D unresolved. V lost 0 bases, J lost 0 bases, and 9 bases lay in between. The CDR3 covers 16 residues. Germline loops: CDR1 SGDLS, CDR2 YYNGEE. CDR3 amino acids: CASSVDLVANTGELFF. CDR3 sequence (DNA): TGTGCCAGCAGCGTAGATTTGGTAGCGAACACCGGGGAGCTGTTTTTT. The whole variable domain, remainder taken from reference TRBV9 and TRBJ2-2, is DSGVTQTPKHLITATGQRVTLRCSPRSGDLSVYWYQQSLDQGLQFLIQYYNGEERAKGNILERFSAQQFPDLHSELNLSSLELGDSALYFCASSVDLVANTGELFFGEGSRLTVL.

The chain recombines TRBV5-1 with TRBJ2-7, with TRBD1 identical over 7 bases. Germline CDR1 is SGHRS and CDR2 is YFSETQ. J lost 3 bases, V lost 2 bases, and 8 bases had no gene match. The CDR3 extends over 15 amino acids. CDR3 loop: CASSFAGDSIYEQYF. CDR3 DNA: TGCGCCAGCAGCTTTGCCGGGGACAGTATCTACGAGCAGTACTTC.

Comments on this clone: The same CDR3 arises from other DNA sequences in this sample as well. In DNA, the CDR3 is TGCGCCAGCAGCCAAGTTAGAGGGGGCACTGAAGCTTTCTTT. Protein product: CASSQVRGGTEAFF. The rearrangement uses TRBV4-1 and TRBJ1-1, with a weak D call TRBD1 (6 bases). The CDR3 spans 14 residues. Germline CDR1 and CDR2: MGHRA and YSYEKL. The V gene lost 1 base and the J gene lost 4 bases, with 10 bases spanning the gap.

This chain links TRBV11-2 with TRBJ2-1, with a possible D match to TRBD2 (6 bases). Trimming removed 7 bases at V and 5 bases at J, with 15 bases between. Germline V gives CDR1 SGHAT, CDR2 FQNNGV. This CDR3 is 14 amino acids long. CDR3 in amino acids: CASINLSGDNEQFF. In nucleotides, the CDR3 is TGTGCCAGCATCAATCTGTCGGGAGACAATGAGCAGTTCTTC.

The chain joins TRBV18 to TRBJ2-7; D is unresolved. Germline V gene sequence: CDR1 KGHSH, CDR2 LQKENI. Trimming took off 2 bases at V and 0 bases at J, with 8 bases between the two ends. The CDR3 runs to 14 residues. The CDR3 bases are TGTGCCAGCTCACCAACAGTTGCCTCCTACGAGCAGTACTTC. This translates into CASSPTVASYEQYF.

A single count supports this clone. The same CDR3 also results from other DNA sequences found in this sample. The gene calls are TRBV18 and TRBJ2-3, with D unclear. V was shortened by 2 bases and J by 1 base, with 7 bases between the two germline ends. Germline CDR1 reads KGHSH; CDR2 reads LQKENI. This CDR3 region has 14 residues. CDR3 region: CASSPYEGTDTQYF. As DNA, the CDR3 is TGTGCCAGCTCACCATACGAGGGCACAGATACGCAGTATTTT.

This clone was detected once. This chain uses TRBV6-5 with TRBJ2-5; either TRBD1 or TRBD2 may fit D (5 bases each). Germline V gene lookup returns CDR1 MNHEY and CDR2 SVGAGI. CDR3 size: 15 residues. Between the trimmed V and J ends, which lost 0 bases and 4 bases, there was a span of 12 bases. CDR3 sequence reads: CASSYSGQLGETQYF. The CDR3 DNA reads TGTGCCAGCAGTTACTCTGGACAACTAGGAGAGACCCAGTACTTC.

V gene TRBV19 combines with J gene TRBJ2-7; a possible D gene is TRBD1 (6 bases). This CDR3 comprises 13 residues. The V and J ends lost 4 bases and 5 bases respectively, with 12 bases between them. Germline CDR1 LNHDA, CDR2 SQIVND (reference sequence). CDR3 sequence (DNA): TGTGCCAGTAGTAGGACCCGACAGGACGAGCAGTACTTC. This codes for CASSRTRQDEQYF.

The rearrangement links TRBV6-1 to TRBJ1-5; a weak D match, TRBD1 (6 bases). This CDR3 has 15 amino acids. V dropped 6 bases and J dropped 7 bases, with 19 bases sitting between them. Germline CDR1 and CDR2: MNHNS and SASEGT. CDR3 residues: CASRDYWTDRQPQHF. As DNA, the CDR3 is TGTGCCAGCAGGGACTACTGGACAGACCGACAGCCCCAGCATTTT.

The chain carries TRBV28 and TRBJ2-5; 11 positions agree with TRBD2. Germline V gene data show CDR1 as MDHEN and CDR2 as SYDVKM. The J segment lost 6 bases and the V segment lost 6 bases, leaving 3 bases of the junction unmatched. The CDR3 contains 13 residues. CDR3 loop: CASSTSGRKTQYF. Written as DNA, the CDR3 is TGTGCCAGCAGCACTAGCGGGAGAAAGACCCAGTACTTC.

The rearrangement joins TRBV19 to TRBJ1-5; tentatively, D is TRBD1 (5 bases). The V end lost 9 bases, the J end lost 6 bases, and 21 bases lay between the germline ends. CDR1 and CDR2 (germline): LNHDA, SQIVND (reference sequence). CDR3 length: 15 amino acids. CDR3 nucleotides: TGTGCCAGCCGTTATTCCACAAGGGGATCTCAGCCCCAGCATTTT. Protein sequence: CASRYSTRGSQPQHF. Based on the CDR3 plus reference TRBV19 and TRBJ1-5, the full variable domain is DGGITQSPKYLFRKEGQNVTLSCEQNLNHDAMYWYRQDPGQGLRLIYYSQIVNDFQKGDIAEGYSVSREKKESFPLTVTSAQKNPTAFYLCASRYSTRGSQPQHFGDGTRLSIL.

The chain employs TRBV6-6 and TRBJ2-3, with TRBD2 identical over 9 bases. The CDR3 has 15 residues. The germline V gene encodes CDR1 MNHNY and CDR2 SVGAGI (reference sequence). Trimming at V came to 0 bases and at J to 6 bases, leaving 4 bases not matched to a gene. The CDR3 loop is CASSYSVAGADTQYF. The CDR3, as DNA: TGTGCCAGCAGTTACTCCGTAGCGGGAGCGGATACGCAGTATTTT.

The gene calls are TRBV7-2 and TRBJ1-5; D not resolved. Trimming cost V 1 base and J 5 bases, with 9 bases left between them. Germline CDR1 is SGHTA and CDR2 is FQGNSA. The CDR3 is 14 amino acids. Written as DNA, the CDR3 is TGTGCCAGCAGCTTAGGACGGACCGATCAGCCCCAGCATTTT. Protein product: CASSLGRTDQPQHF.

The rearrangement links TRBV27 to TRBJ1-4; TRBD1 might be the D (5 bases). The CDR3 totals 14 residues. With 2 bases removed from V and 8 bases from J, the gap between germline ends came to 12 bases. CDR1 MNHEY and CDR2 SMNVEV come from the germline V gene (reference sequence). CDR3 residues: CASSLAQGREKLFF. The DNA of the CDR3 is TGTGCCAGCAGTTTAGCCCAGGGAAGAGAAAAACTGTTTTTT.

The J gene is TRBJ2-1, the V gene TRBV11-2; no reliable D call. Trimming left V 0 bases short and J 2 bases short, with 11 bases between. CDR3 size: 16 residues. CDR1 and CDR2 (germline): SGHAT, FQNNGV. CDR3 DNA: TGTGCCAGCAGCTTAGAGCCCCTGATCGCCTACAATGAGCAGTTCTTC. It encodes CASSLEPLIAYNEQFF.

CDR3 protein: CSCTGELFF. The CDR3 DNA sequence: TGCAGCTGCACCGGGGAGCTGTTTTTT. This chain uses TRBV29-1 with TRBJ2-2; no firm D call. This CDR3 has 9 amino acids. Germline lookup yields CDR1 SQVTM and CDR2 ANQGSEA. The V end lost 8 bases, the J end lost 4 bases, and 2 bases lay between the germline ends.

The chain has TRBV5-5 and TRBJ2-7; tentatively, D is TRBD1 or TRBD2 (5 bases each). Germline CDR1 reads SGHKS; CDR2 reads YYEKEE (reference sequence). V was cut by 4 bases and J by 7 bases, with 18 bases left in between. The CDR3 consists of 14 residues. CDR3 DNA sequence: TGTGCCAGCAGCCCTGGGACCCCTTTGGGTGAGCAGTACTTC. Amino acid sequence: CASSPGTPLGEQYF.

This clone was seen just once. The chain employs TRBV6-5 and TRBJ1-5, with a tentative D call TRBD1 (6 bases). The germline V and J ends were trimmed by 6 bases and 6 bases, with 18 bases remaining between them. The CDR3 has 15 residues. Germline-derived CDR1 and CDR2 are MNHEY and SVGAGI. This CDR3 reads CASRPQGGLVQPQHF. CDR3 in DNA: TGTGCCAGCAGACCACAGGGAGGTCTGGTTCAGCCCCAGCATTTT.

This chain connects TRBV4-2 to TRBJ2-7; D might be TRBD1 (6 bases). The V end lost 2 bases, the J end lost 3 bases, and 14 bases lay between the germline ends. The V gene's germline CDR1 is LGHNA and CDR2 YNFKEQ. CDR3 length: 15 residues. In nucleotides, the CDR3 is TGTGCCAGCAGCCAACAAGACAGGCCGGACTACGAGCAGTACTTC. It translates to CASSQQDRPDYEQYF.

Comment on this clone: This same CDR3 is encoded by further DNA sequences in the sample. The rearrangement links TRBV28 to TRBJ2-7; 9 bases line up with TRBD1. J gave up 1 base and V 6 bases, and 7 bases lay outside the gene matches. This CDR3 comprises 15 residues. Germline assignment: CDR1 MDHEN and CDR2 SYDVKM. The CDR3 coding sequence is TGTGCCAGCAGCCCCCCCGGGACAGGGTCCTACGAGCAGTACTTC. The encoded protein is CASSPPGTGSYEQYF.

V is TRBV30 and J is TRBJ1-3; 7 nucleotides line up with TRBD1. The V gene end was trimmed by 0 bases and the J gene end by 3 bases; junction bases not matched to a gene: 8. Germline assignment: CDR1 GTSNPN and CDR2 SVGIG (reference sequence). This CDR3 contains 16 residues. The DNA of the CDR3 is TGTGCCTGGAGTGTACGGGCCAGGGGGTATGGAAACACCATATATTTT. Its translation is CAWSVRARGYGNTIYF.